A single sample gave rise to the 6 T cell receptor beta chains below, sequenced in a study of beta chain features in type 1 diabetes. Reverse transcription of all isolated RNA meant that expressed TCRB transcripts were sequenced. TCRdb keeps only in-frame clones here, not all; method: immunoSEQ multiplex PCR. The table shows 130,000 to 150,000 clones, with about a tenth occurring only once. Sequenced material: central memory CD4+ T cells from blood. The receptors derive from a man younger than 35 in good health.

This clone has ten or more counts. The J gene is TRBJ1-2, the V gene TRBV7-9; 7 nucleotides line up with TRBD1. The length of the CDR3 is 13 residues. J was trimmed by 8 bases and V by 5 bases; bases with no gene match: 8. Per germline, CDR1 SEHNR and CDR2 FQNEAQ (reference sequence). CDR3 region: CASSPGTVKGYTF. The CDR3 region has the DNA TGTGCCAGCAGCCCAGGGACAGTTAAAGGCTACACCTTC.

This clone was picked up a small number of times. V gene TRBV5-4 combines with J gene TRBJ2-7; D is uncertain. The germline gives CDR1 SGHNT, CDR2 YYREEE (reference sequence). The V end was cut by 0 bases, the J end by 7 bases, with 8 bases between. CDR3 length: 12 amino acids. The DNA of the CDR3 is TGTGCCAGCAGCTTGGACCACTTTGAGCAGTACTTC. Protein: CASSLDHFEQYF.

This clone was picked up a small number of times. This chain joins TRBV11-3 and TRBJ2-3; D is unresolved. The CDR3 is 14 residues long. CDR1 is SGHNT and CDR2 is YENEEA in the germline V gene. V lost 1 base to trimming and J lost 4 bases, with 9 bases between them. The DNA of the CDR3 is TGTGCCAGCAGCTTAGGCCCAGAGGCAGATACGCAGTATTTT. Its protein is CASSLGPEADTQYF.

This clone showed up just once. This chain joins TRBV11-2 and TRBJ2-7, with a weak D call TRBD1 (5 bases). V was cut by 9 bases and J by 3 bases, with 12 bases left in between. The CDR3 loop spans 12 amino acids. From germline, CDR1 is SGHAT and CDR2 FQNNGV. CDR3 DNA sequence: TGTGCCAGTACCGACCAGGGCTACGAGCAGTACTTC. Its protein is CASTDQGYEQYF. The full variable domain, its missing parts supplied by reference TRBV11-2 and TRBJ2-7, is EAGVAQSPRYKIIEKRQSVAFWCNPISGHATLYWYQQILGQGPKLLIQFQNNGVVDDSQLPKDRFSAERLKGVDSTLKIQPAKLEDSAVYLCASTDQGYEQYFGPGTRLTVT.

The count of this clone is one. CDR3 bases: TGTGCCAGTAGTATTTCTCCCGCGTACGAGCAGTACTTC. Protein product: CASSISPAYEQYF. This chain links TRBV19 with TRBJ2-7; no definite D call. The V end lost 3 bases, the J end lost 4 bases, and 10 bases lay between the germline ends. CDR3 length equals 13 residues. The V gene's germline CDR1 is LNHDA and CDR2 SQIVND (reference sequence).

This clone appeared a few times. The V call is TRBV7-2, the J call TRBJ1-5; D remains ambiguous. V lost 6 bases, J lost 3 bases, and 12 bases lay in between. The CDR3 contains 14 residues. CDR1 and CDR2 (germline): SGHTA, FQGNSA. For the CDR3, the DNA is TGTGCCAGCAGTCCTGTAAACTACAATCAGCCCCAGCATTTT. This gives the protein CASSPVNYNQPQHF.